This T cell receptor beta chain stems from a study of identical twins. Overall study findings and caveats: Zero-insertion findings could be partly confounded by invariant cells (MAIT and iNKT cells).

TCRdb re-derived calls from the 5' RACE reads in MiXCR, one entry per CDR3 protein. The sample holds over 500,000 distinct CDR3 sequences, about 20% seen once. Trimming left V 0 bases short and J 8 bases short, with 13 bases between. The CDR3 has 14 amino acids. From germline, CDR1 is SEHNR and CDR2 FQNEAQ (reference sequence). This clonotype was seen a few times. The antigen is not known. The sample was also reused in another study, on T cells expressing NK-cell markers. In that study: Sequencing of TCR beta repertoires drew on sorted CD3+CD56+NKG2C+, CD3+CD56+NKG2C- and CD3+CD56-NKG2C+ T cells. One observes that, in a handful of donors, these clonotypes were also the leading ones within the CD3+CD56-NKG2C+ fraction. Clarity on HCMV specificity was lacking for the expanded NKG2C+ T cell clones.

This TCR was sampled from a woman between 18 and 29 years old in good health. This chain joins TRBV7-9 and TRBJ1-2; D is possibly TRBD1 (5 bases). Sequences were obtained from CD4+ T cells sorted from blood. The CDR3: CASSLAGRAGGYTF. CDR3 DNA: TGTGCCAGCAGCTTAGCGGGCAGGGCAGGAGGCTACACCTTC.